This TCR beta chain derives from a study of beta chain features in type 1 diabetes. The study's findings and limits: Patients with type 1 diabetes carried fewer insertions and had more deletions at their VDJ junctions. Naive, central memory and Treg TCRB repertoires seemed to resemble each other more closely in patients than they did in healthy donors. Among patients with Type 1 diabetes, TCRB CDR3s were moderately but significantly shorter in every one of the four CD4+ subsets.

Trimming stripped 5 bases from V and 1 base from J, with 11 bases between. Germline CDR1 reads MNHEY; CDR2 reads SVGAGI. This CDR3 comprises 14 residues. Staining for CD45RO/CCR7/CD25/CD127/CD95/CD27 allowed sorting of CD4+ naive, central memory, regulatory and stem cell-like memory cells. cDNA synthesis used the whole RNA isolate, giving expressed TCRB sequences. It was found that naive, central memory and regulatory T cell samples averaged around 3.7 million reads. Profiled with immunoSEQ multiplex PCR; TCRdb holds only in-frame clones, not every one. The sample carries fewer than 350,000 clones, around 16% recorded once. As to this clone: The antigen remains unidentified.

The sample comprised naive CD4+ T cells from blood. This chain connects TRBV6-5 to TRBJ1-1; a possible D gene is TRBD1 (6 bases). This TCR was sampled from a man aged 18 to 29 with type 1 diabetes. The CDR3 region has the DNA TGTGCCAGCAGTCGGGGGGCGCGGAACACTGAAGCTTTCTTT. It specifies CASSRGARNTEAFF.